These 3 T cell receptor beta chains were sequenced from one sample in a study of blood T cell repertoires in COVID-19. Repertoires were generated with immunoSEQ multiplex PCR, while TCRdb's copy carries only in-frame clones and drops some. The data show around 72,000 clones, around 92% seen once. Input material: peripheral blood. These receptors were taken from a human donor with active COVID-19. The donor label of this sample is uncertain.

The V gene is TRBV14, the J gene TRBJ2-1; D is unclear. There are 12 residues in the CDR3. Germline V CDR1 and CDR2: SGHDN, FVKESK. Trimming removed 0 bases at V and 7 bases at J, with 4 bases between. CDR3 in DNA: TGTGCCAGCAGCCAAGACAGGAATGAGCAGTTCTTC. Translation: CASSQDRNEQFF.

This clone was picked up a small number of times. The CDR3 nucleotides read TGTGCCAGCAGTTTAGAGCGGGTCCGAGGGACTGAAGCTTTCTTT. Translating it yields CASSLERVRGTEAFF. This chain uses TRBV28 with TRBJ1-1, with D uncertain. CDR1 is MDHEN and CDR2 is SYDVKM in the germline V gene. The CDR3 contains 15 residues. Trimming shortened V by 2 bases and J by 5 bases, and 15 bases separated the two germline ends.

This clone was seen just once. CDR3 nucleotide sequence: TGTGCCAGCAGCACACAGGGCACCACTGAAGCTTTCTTT. Protein sequence: CASSTQGTTEAFF. V usage is TRBV7-2 and J usage is TRBJ1-1; maybe TRBD1 (6 bases). Germline loops: CDR1 SGHTA, CDR2 FQGNSA. Trimming removed 5 bases at V and 4 bases at J, with 11 bases between. The CDR3 has 13 residues.